Sequencing of this T cell receptor (beta chain) was carried out in a study of vaccination effects on CD4 cells after COVID-19. This CDR3 spans 14 amino acids. Per germline, CDR1 MDHEN and CDR2 SYDVKM. V was pared by 6 bases and J by 10 bases, with 21 bases between. ViraFEST used viral peptide pools to expand antigen-specific CD4+ T cells before sequencing. Following an approximately 10-day culture, CD4+ T cells were purified. People in the vaccine group had not been infected with SARS-CoV-2 before, and their nucleocapsid antibodies were negative. As for this clone: Its antigen remains unidentified.

Some clones are missing from TCRdb's copy, which holds only in-frame ones; the method was immunoSEQ multiplex PCR. This sample carries around 63,000 clones, approximately 75% of them seen once, and the ten largest clones take about 3.7%. The chain links TRBV28 to TRBJ1-2, with a weak D call TRBD1 (6 bases). The sequence was collected from a human donor who received a COVID-19 vaccine. The sequencing here drew on CD4+ T cells from PBMCs cultured with HCoV-OC43 spike peptides, taken before COVID-19 vaccination. As for subset: HCoV-OC43 spike overlapping peptide pool stimulation. The CDR3 loop is CASSPIGTKRAYTF. The DNA for the CDR3 is TGTGCCAGCAGCCCTATCGGGACAAAAAGGGCCTACACCTTC.